This T cell receptor beta chain was sequenced for a study of post-analysis software for immune sequencing data. Overall study results and limits: Multiple sclerosis patients had significantly lower normalized Chao1 diversity than controls.

This clonotype has just a few counts. The target antigen is unknown. cDNA libraries for TCR beta contained unique molecular identifiers. TCRdb independently ran MiXCR on the PCR reads; one entry per CDR3 protein. The profile shows roughly 800,000 distinct CDR3 sequences, around 45% of them singletons. The sequence was collected from a girl between 10 and 17 years old with multiple sclerosis. The sequenced material came from blood.

In DNA, the CDR3 is TGCAGCGTTGTGGTCGGCACAGGGGGAGTGTATGGCTACACCTTC. Amino acid sequence: CSVVVGTGGVYGYTF. The rearrangement uses TRBV29-1 and TRBJ1-2, with TRBD1 matching 8 bases. This CDR3 is built from 15 residues. The trim removed 4 bases at V and 5 bases at J, leaving 12 bases unmatched. Germline-derived CDR1 and CDR2 are SQVTM and ANQGSEA.